This T cell receptor beta chain was documented in a study of cytomegalovirus exposure and HLA in healthy donors. Whole-study findings and limits: As a later analysis showed, a missense DCLRE1C variant was linked to trimming of TCR beta V- and J-genes. The records held CMV serostatus as the only immune exposure information. In a later analysis, most CMV-associated TCR beta chains appeared HLA-restricted.

60 Vbeta and 13 Jbeta primers were used in PCR. The table came from immunoSEQ multiplex PCR; TCRdb's copy has only in-frame clones and leaves some out. The repertoire has fewer than 100,000 clones, less than 8% of them found once; the top ten carry 2.3%. V lost 4 bases to trimming and J lost 4 bases; unmatched junction nucleotides: 5. CDR1 and CDR2 from the germline V gene are SEHNR and FQNEAQ (reference sequence). CDR3 length: 14 residues. The donors, nominally healthy at sampling, likely had unrecorded immune exposures. This clone was detected only a few times. Its antigen is unidentified. This chain uses TRBV7-9 with TRBJ2-5; 8 positions match TRBD2. What was sequenced was PBMCs. This clonotype was obtained from a man in his forties or fifties in good health and CMV-seronegative. CDR3: CASSSRAGAETQYF. DNA for the CDR3: TGTGCCAGCAGCTCCAGAGCGGGAGCAGAGACCCAGTACTTC.